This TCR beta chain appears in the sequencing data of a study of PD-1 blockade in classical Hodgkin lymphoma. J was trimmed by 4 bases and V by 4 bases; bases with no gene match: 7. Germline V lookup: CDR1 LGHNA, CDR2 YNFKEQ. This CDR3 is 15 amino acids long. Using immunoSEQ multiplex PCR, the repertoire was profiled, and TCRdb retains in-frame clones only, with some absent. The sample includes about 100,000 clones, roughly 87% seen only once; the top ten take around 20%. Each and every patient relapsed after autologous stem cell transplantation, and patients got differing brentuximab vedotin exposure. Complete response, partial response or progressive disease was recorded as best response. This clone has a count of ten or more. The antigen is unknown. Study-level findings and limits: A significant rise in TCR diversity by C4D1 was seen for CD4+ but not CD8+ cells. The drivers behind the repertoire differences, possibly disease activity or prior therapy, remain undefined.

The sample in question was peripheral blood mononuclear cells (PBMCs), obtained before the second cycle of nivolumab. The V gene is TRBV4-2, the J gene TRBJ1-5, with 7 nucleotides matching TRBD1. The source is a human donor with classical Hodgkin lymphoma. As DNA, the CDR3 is TGTGCCAGCAGCCCCCGGGACAGCCTAAATCAGCCCCAGCATTTT. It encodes CASSPRDSLNQPQHF.